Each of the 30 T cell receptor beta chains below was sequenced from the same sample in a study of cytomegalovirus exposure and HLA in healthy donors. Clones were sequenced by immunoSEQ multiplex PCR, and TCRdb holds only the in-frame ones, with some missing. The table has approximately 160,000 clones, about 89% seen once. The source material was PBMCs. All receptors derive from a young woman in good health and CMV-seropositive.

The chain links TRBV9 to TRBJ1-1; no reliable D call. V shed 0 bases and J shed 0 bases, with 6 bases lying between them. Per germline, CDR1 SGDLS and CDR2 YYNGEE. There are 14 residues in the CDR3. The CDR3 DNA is TGTGCCAGCAGCGTAGGAAGCCTGAACACTGAAGCTTTCTTT. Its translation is CASSVGSLNTEAFF. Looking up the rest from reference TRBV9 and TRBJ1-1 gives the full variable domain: DSGVTQTPKHLITATGQRVTLRCSPRSGDLSVYWYQQSLDQGLQFLIQYYNGEERAKGNILERFSAQQFPDLHSELNLSSLELGDSALYFCASSVGSLNTEAFFGQGTRLTVV.

Here the CDR3 DNA reads TGTGCCAGCATCACGGACAGGGGGAGGTCAGATACGCAGTATTTT. Its translation is CASITDRGRSDTQYF. The V call is TRBV7-2, the J call TRBJ2-3, with 10 bases lining up with TRBD1. Germline-derived CDR1 and CDR2 are SGHTA and FQGNSA. CDR3 length: 15 amino acids. V lost 7 bases, J lost 4 bases, and 8 bases stayed unmatched.

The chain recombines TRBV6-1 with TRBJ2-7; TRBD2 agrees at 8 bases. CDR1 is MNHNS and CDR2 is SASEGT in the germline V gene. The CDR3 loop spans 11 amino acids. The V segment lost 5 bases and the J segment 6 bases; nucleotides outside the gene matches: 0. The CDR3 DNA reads TGTGCCAGCAGTCTAGCGGGCGAGCAGTACTTC. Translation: CASSLAGEQYF.

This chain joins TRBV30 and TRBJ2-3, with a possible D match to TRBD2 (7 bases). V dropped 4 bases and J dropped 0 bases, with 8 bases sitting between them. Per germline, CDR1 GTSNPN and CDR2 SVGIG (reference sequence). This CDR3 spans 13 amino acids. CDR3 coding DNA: TGTGCCTGGAAGGGGGGGAGCACAGATACGCAGTATTTT. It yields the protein CAWKGGSTDTQYF.

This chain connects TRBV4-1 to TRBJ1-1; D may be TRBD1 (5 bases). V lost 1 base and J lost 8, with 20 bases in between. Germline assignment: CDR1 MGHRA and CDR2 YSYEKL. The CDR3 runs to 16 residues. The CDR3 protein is CASSQGLGIRGREAFF. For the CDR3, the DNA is TGCGCCAGCAGCCAAGGATTAGGTATCCGGGGGAGAGAAGCTTTCTTT.

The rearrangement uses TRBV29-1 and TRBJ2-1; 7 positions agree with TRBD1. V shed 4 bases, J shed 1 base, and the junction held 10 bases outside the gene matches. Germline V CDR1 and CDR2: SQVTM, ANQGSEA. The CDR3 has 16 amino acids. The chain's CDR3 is CSVAGGPNPSYNEQFF. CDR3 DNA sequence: TGCAGCGTTGCAGGGGGTCCCAACCCATCCTACAATGAGCAGTTCTTC.

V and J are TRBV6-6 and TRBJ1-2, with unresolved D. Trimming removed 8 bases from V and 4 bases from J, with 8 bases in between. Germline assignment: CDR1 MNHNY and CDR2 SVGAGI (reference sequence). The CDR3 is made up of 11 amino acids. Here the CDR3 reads CASGGLYGYTF. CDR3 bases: TGTGCCAGCGGCGGCCTCTATGGCTACACCTTC.

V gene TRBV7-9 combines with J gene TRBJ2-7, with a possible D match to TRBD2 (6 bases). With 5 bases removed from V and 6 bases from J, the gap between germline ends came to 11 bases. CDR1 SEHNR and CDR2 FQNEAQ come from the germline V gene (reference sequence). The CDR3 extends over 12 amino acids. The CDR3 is CASSPPRGEQYF. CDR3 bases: TGTGCCAGCAGCCCACCGCGGGGCGAGCAGTACTTC.

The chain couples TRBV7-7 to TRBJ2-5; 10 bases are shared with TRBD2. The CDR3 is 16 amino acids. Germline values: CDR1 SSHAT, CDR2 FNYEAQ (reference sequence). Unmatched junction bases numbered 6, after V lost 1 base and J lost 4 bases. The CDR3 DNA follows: TGTGCCAGCAGCTTAGGGGCAGCGGGGGGGCCAGAGACCCAGTACTTC. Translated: CASSLGAAGGPETQYF.

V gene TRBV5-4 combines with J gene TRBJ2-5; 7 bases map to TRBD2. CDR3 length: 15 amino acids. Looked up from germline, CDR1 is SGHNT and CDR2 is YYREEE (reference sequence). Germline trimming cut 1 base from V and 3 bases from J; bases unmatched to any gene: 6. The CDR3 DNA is TGTGCCAGCAGCTTGTTAGCTAGCGGCAAAGAGACCCAGTACTTC. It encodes CASSLLASGKETQYF.

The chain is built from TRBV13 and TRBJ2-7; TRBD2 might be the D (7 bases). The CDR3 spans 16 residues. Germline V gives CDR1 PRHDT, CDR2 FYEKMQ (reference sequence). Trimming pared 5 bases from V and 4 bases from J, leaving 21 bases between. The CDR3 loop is CASSPARGRGTYEQYF. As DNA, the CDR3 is TGTGCCAGCAGCCCGGCGAGGGGGAGGGGGACATACGAGCAGTACTTC.

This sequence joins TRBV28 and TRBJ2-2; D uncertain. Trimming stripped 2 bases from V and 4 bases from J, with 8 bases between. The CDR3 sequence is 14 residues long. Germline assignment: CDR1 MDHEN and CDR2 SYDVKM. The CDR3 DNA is TGTGCCAGCAGTTTAGCTCCGGGCACCGGGGAGCTGTTTTTT. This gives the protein CASSLAPGTGELFF.

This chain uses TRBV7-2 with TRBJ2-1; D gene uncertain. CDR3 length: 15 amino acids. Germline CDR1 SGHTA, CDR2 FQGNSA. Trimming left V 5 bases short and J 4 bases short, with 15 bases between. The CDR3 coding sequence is TGTGCCAGCAGCCCCTCTAGTCCCCCATACAATGAGCAGTTCTTC. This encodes CASSPSSPPYNEQFF.

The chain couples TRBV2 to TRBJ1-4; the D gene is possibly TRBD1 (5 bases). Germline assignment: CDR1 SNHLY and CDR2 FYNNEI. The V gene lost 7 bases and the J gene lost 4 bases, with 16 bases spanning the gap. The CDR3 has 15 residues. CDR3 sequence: CASKRERQFNEKLFF. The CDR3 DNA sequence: TGTGCCAGCAAACGGGAGAGACAGTTTAATGAAAAACTGTTTTTT.

CDR3 in amino acids: CAISTGDGGYTF. In DNA form, the CDR3 reads TGTGCCATCAGTACAGGGGATGGGGGCTACACCTTC. This rearrangement joins TRBV10-3 to TRBJ1-2; the match to TRBD1 covers 7 bases. V gave up 5 bases and J gave up 8 bases; unmatched junction bases: 5. CDR1 and CDR2 (germline): ENHRY, SYGVKD. The CDR3 consists of 12 residues.

The CDR3 coding sequence is TGTGCCAGCAGCGTAGATCAGGGGAGGGCTGGCGAGCAGTACTTC. Its protein product is CASSVDQGRAGEQYF. This chain uses TRBV9 with TRBJ2-7; D possibly corresponds to TRBD2 (7 bases). The V end was cut by 0 bases, the J end by 6 bases, with 16 bases between. CDR1 is SGDLS and CDR2 is YYNGEE in the germline V gene. The CDR3 length is 15 residues.

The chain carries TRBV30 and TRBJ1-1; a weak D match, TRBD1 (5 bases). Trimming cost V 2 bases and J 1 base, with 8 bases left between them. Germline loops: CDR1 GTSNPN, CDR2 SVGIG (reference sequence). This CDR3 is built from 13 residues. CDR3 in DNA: TGTGCCTGGAGTTTTGGGGCGAACACTGAAGCTTTCTTT. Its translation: CAWSFGANTEAFF.

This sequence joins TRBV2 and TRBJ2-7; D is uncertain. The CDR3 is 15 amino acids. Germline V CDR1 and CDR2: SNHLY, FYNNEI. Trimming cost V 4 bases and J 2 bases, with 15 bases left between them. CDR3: CASSVFPGLTYEQYF. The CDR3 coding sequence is TGTGCCAGCAGTGTATTCCCAGGCTTAACCTACGAGCAGTACTTC.

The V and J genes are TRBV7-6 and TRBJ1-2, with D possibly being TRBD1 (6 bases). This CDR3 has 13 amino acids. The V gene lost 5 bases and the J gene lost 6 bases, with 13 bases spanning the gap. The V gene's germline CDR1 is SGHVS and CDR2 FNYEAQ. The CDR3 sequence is CASSQGGRDGYTF. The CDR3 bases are TGTGCCAGCAGCCAAGGGGGGAGGGATGGCTACACCTTC. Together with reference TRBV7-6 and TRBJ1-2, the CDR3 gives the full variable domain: GAGVSQSPRYKVTKRGQDVALRCDPISGHVSLYWYRQALGQGPEFLTYFNYEAQQDKSGLPNDRFSAERPEGSISTLTIQRTEQRDSAMYRCASSQGGRDGYTFGSGTRLTVV.

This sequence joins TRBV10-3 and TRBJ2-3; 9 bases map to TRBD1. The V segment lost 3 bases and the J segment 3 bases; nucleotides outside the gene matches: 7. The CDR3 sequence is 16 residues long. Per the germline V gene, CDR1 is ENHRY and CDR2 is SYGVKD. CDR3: CAISEGTGSGTDTQYF. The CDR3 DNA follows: TGTGCCATCAGTGAAGGGACAGGGAGTGGAACAGATACGCAGTATTTT.

The CDR3 reads CASKFGQGLDTQYF. The DNA for the CDR3 is TGTGCCAGCAAATTTGGACAGGGGTTAGATACGCAGTATTTT. The chain joins TRBV5-6 to TRBJ2-3; TRBD1 aligns across 9 bases. Germline values: CDR1 SGHDT, CDR2 YYEEEE. V dropped 6 bases and J dropped 5; count of bases not matched to a gene: 7. The CDR3 totals 14 residues. Full variable domain (rest looked up from reference TRBV5-6 and TRBJ2-3): DAGVTQSPTHLIKTRGQQVTLRCSPKSGHDTVSWYQQALGQGPQFIFQYYEEEERQRGNFPDRFSGHQFPNYSSELNVNALLLGDSALYLCASKFGQGLDTQYFGPGTRLTVL.

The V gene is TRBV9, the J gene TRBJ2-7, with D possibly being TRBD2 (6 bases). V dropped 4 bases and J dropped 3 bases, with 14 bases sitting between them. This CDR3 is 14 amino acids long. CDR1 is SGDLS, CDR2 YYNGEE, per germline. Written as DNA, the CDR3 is TGTGCCAGCAGCTACCGGGAGTATCGCTACGAGCAGTACTTC. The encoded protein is CASSYREYRYEQYF.

In DNA form, the CDR3 reads TGCGCCAGCAGCGGAGGTGGGGGGGCTTATGGCTACACCTTC. Translated, it gives CASSGGGGAYGYTF. J is TRBJ1-2 and V is TRBV5-1, with D possibly TRBD1 on 6 matching bases. Germline CDR1 SGHRS, CDR2 YFSETQ. The CDR3 is made up of 14 amino acids. The V end was cut by 4 bases, the J end by 5 bases, with 15 bases between.

CDR3: CASSEPRGTGGGKNIQYF. For the CDR3, the DNA is TGTGCCAGCAGTGAACCGAGGGGGACAGGGGGCGGCAAAAACATTCAGTACTTC. This chain connects TRBV6-1 to TRBJ2-4; 12 bases line up with TRBD1. The germline V gene has CDR1 MNHNS and CDR2 SASEGT. The junction had 8 bases not matched to a gene; V was cut back by 2 bases and J by 3 bases. The CDR3 covers 18 residues.

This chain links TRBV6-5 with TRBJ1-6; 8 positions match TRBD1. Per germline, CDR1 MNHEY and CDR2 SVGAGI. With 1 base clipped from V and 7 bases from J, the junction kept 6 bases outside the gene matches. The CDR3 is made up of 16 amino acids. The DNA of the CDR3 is TGTGCCAGCAGTTACTTTCCGGGACAGGAGAATTCACCCCTCCACTTT. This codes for CASSYFPGQENSPLHF.

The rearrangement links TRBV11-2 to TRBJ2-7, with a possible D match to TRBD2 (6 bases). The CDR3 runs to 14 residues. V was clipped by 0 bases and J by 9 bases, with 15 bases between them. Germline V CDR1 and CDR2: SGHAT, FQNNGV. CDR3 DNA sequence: TGTGCCAGCAGCTTAGAAAGGGGAGGAGGCGGGCAGTACTTC. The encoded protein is CASSLERGGGGQYF. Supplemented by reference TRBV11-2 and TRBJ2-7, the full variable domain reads EAGVAQSPRYKIIEKRQSVAFWCNPISGHATLYWYQQILGQGPKLLIQFQNNGVVDDSQLPKDRFSAERLKGVDSTLKIQPAKLEDSAVYLCASSLERGGGGQYFGPGTRLTVT.

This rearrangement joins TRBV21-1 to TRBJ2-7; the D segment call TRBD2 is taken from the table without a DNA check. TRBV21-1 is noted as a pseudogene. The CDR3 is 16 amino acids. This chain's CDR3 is CASSPKRTPRPGEQYF. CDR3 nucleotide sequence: TGTGCCAGCAGCCCCAAACGGACTCCCCGCCCGGGCGAGCAGTACTTC.

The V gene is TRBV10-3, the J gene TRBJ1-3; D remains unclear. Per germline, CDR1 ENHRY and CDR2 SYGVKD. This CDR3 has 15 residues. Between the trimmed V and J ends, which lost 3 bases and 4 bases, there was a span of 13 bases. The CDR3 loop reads CAISDPQAWGNTIYF. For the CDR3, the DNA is TGTGCCATCAGTGATCCCCAGGCCTGGGGAAACACCATATATTTT.

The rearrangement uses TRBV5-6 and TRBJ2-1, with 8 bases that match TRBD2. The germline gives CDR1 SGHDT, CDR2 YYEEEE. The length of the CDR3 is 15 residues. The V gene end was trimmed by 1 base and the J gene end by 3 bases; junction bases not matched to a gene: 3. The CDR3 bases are TGTGCCAGCAGCTTGCTAACTAGCGGCTACAATGAGCAGTTCTTC. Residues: CASSLLTSGYNEQFF.

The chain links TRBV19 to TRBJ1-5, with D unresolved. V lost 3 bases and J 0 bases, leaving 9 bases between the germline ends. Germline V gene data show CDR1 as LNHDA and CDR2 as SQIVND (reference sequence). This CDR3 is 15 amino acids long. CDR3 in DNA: TGTGCCAGTAGTATTCCCCTAGATAGCAATCAGCCCCAGCATTTT. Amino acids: CASSIPLDSNQPQHF.